There are many counts of the clone carrying this TCR beta chain. Antigen specificity is unknown. With 0 bases removed from V and 0 bases from J, the gap between germline ends came to 8 bases. CDR1 and CDR2 from the germline V gene are MGHRA and YSYEKL. This CDR3 is built from 15 residues. This record belongs to a study of T cell responses to AZD1222 COVID-19 vaccine. General study results and limits: None of the repertoires were sampled until the peak T cell response had passed. Clonal diversity may have been underestimated in mostly white British donors. With two AZD1222 doses given, Spike-specific TCR breadth and depth both rose.

Using immunoSEQ multiplex PCR, the repertoire was profiled, and TCRdb retains in-frame clones only, with some absent. The table records fewer than 150,000 clones, more than 70% of them present only once. The sample in question was peripheral blood, obtained 28 days after the second AZD1222 dose. The source of this sequence is an adult who received the AZD1222 COVID-19 vaccine. V gene TRBV4-1 combines with J gene TRBJ1-2; D unclear. The CDR3 sequence: CASSQDQNTNYGYTF. DNA of the CDR3: TGCGCCAGCAGCCAAGACCAGAACACTAACTATGGCTACACCTTC.